The present T cell receptor beta chain was sequenced within a study of T cells in Graves' hyperthyroidism and ophthalmopathy. V lost 5 bases and J lost 4, with 14 bases in between. Per the germline V gene, CDR1 is SGHAT and CDR2 is FQNNGV. This CDR3 region has 14 residues. TCR beta CDR3 sequences were amplified from RNA transcripts. The HTBI primer set drove a first-round RT-PCR of the TCR CDR3. TCRdb ran MiXCR on the multiplex PCR reads and lists one entry per CDR3 protein. Among over 250,000 distinct CDR3 sequences listed, 15% to 20% were seen once. Study-wide findings and caveats: Ophthalmopathy was told apart from stable hyperthyroidism by a 13 V-J model. Blood samples included most of the expanded thyroid clonotypes exceeding 0.001.

The table lists this clonotype with many counts. Its target is not known. The gene calls are TRBV11-2 and TRBJ2-5; D unclear. The sequencing sample was made of blood. This clonotype was obtained from a woman aged 55-70 years with Graves' ophthalmopathy. The CDR3: CASSVSRTSETQYF. CDR3 in DNA: TGTGCCAGCAGCGTTAGCCGAACTTCAGAGACCCAGTACTTC.